The rows below give T cell receptor beta chains drawn from one sample of a study of T cells in localized non-small cell lung cancer. Measured with immunoSEQ multiplex PCR; TCRdb has only the in-frame clones, and not every one. Of 70,000 to 75,000 clones listed, approximately 84% were seen once; the top ten hold roughly 1.4%. The source was peripheral blood, collected before any cancer treatment. These receptors originate from a female donor over 55 with stage I lung adenocarcinoma. CDR3s include the opening cysteine and the closing phenylalanine or tryptophan. The D gene is left open where the match is weak. Rows give clone size only sometimes, using once, few, many, or a class for an expanded clone.

v_gene	len	j_gene	d_gene	abundance	CDR3aa	CDR3nt
TRBV11-2	15	TRBJ2-2	-	-	CASSSFPRGTGELFF	TGTGCCAGCAGCTCGTTTCCTCGGGGCACCGGGGAGCTGTTTTTT
TRBV14	16	TRBJ2-6	-	-	CASSQLRGAGANVLTF	TGTGCCAGCAGCCAGTTGAGGGGGGCTGGGGCCAACGTCCTGACTTTC
TRBV6-5	14	TRBJ2-7	-	-	CASSYSGQPYEQYF	TGTGCCAGCAGTTACTCAGGACAGCCCTACGAGCAGTACTTC
TRBV28	16	TRBJ1-5	-	-	CASSSIDSSSNQPQHF	TGTGCCAGCAGTTCTATCGACAGTTCTAGCAATCAGCCCCAGCATTTT
TRBV4-1	15	TRBJ2-1	TRBD2	few	CASSQWLAGDNEQFF	TGCGCCAGCAGCCAATGGCTAGCGGGGGACAATGAGCAGTTCTTC
TRBV5-1	14	TRBJ2-1	-	-	CASSLGATSNEQFF	TGCGCCAGCAGCTTGGGAGCCACATCCAATGAGCAGTTCTTC
TRBV2	14	TRBJ1-1	TRBD1	-	CAGKTGRMNTEAFF	TGTGCCGGAAAGACAGGGCGAATGAACACTGAAGCTTTCTTT
TRBV4-3	16	TRBJ1-2	-	-	CASSQGVRETGYGYTF	TGCGCCAGCAGCCAAGGGGTTCGCGAGACAGGCTATGGCTACACCTTC
TRBV4-1	16	TRBJ1-2	-	-	CASSHFVPRKNYGYTF	TGCGCCAGCAGCCATTTTGTCCCGCGGAAGAACTATGGCTACACCTTC
TRBV7-9	16	TRBJ2-2	-	-	CASSHELSHYTGELFF	TGTGCCAGCAGCCATGAACTCTCCCACTACACCGGGGAGCTGTTTTTT
TRBV5-1	18	TRBJ2-1	TRBD2	-	CASSLGLASAGSYNEQFF	TGCGCCAGCAGCTTGGGACTAGCGAGCGCTGGCTCCTACAATGAGCAGTTCTTC
TRBV13	13	TRBJ2-2	-	once	CASSSGVSGELFF	TGTGCCAGCAGCTCCGGGGTATCCGGGGAGCTGTTTTTT
TRBV19	15	TRBJ2-2	TRBD2	-	CASSLTSGRPGELFF	TGTGCCAGTAGTCTGACTAGCGGGAGGCCCGGGGAGCTGTTTTTT
TRBV7-9	15	TRBJ1-1	-	-	CASSLVYGENTEAFF	TGTGCCAGCAGCTTAGTATATGGGGAGAACACTGAAGCTTTCTTT
TRBV27	14	TRBJ2-5	TRBD1	-	CASSAGQGWETQYF	TGTGCCAGCAGCGCCGGACAGGGGTGGGAGACCCAGTACTTC
TRBV21-1	21	TRBJ2-1	-	-	CASILSGGLAGGTLSYNEQFF	TGTGCCAGCATCCTCTCTGGGGGACTAGCGGGGGGCACCCTCTCCTACAATGAGCAGTTCTTC
TRBV2	14	TRBJ2-7	TRBD2	-	CAILLAGGAYEQYF	TGTGCCATCCTACTAGCGGGGGGAGCCTACGAGCAGTACTTC
TRBV5-1	16	TRBJ1-3	-	-	CASSLGQTTSGNTIYF	TGCGCCAGCAGCTTGGGGCAGACAACCTCTGGAAACACCATATATTTT
TRBV2	12	TRBJ1-2	-	-	CASSVVDRGYTF	TGTGCCAGCAGTGTGGTCGACCGGGGCTACACCTTC
TRBV4-3	13	TRBJ1-6	-	few	CASSSGTLSPLHF	TGCGCCAGCAGTTCCGGGACACTTTCACCCCTCCACTTT
TRBV2	15	TRBJ1-2	-	-	CASSTRGSSEGGYTF	TGTGCCAGCAGTACCCGGGGGTCATCGGAAGGGGGCTACACCTTC
TRBV11-1	16	TRBJ2-1	-	-	CASSTRWGRGINEQFF	TGTGCCAGCAGCACCCGCTGGGGGCGCGGTATCAATGAGCAGTTCTTC
TRBV19	13	TRBJ2-1	-	-	CASTTRWYNEQFF	TGTGCCAGTACCACCCGATGGTACAATGAGCAGTTCTTC